This passage covers 2 T cell receptor beta chains from one sample sequenced in a study of blood T cell repertoires in COVID-19. Method: immunoSEQ multiplex PCR; TCRdb's copy keeps in-frame clones and lacks some. The sample shows about 41,000 clones, about 85% of them seen only once. Material for sequencing was peripheral blood. The receptors were gathered from a man aged 60-69 years with acute or convalescent COVID-19.

This clone was seen only once. V usage is TRBV7-2 and J usage is TRBJ2-2; tentative D call: TRBD1 (6 bases). The CDR3 spans 15 residues. Germline CDR1 reads SGHTA; CDR2 reads FQGNSA. With 4 bases removed from V and 6 bases from J, the gap between germline ends came to 15 bases. CDR3 loop: CASSSTGKKAGELFF. The CDR3 bases are TGTGCCAGCAGCTCGACAGGCAAAAAGGCCGGGGAGCTGTTTTTT.

V gene TRBV7-8 combines with J gene TRBJ1-1, with a possible D match to TRBD1 (5 bases). The length of the CDR3 is 15 residues. V lost 5 bases, J lost 5 bases, and 18 bases lay in between. The V gene's germline CDR1 is SGHVS and CDR2 FQNEAQ. Here the CDR3 reads CASSLVGGRRTEAFF. The CDR3 bases are TGTGCCAGCAGCCTCGTTGGGGGGAGACGTACTGAAGCTTTCTTT. Looking up the rest from reference TRBV7-8 and TRBJ1-1 gives the full variable domain: GAGVSQSPRYKVAKRGQDVALRCDPISGHVSLFWYQQALGQGPEFLTYFQNEAQLDKSGLPSDRFFAERPEGSVSTLKIQRTQQEDSAVYLCASSLVGGRRTEAFFGQGTRLTVV.